A selection of T cell receptor beta chains follows, all from one sample in a study of early T cells in non-severe SARS-CoV-2 infection. TCRdb reprocessed the 5' RACE reads with MiXCR, giving one entry per CDR3 protein. The repertoire holds about 36,000 distinct CDR3 sequences, less than 7% seen once, with around 25% in the top ten. The source was whole blood, collected at baseline. The source of these receptors is an adult who was a healthcare worker with PCR-confirmed SARS-CoV-2 infection or an uninfected control (not recorded which). Both conserved end residues are part of each CDR3. Each record gives: CDR3 length, J gene, V gene, D gene, clone size, CDR3 DNA, CDR3 protein. D genes are given only for firm matches. The listing skips clone size in some rows; elsewhere it reads once, few, many or a size class.

cdr3_length: 13; j_call: TRBJ2-7; v_call: TRBV6-5; d_call: TRBD1; clone_size: many; cdr3_nt: TGTGCCAGCAGACCTGGGACAGACTACGAGCAGTACTTC; cdr3_aa: CASRPGTDYEQYF
cdr3_length: 12; j_call: TRBJ1-1; v_call: TRBV9; d_call: TRBD1; clone_size: few; cdr3_nt: TGTGCCAGCAGCCGGACAGGCTCACGGGCTTTCTTT; cdr3_aa: CASSRTGSRAFF
cdr3_length: 14; j_call: TRBJ2-7; v_call: TRBV7-6; d_call: TRBD2; clone_size: few; cdr3_nt: TGTGCCAGCAGCTTAGGGACTAGCTTTTCCGAGCAGTACTTC; cdr3_aa: CASSLGTSFSEQYF
cdr3_length: 15; j_call: TRBJ1-1; v_call: TRBV7-9; d_call: TRBD1; clone_size: NA; cdr3_nt: TGTGTCAGCAGCTCCCTAAGGGGGCCAAGAACTGAAGCTTTCTTT; cdr3_aa: CVSSSLRGPRTEAFF
cdr3_length: 16; j_call: TRBJ2-1; v_call: TRBV18; d_call: TRBD2; clone_size: NA; cdr3_nt: TGTGCCAGCTCGCCCCGGGAGGCTAGCGGGTACAATGAGCAGTTCTTC; cdr3_aa: CASSPREASGYNEQFF
cdr3_length: 17; j_call: TRBJ1-1; v_call: TRBV11-2; d_call: NA; clone_size: many; cdr3_nt: TGTGCCAGCAGCCCCCCTATGTCAGGGATTATGAACACTGAAGCTTTCTTT; cdr3_aa: CASSPPMSGIMNTEAFF
cdr3_length: 14; j_call: TRBJ2-7; v_call: TRBV20-1; d_call: NA; clone_size: NA; cdr3_nt: TGCAGTGCTAGAGCCACAGCCAAACAGGGCGAGCAGTACTTC; cdr3_aa: CSARATAKQGEQYF
cdr3_length: 17; j_call: TRBJ2-5; v_call: TRBV7-2; d_call: TRBD2; clone_size: many; cdr3_nt: TGTGCCAGCAGCTTATCTTCTGGGAGGGGTGCGCTGGAGACCCAGTACTTC; cdr3_aa: CASSLSSGRGALETQYF
cdr3_length: 17; j_call: TRBJ1-6; v_call: TRBV4-1; d_call: NA; clone_size: many; cdr3_nt: TGCGCCAGCAGCCCTACATGGGGCAGAAATTATAATTCACCCCTCCACTTT; cdr3_aa: CASSPTWGRNYNSPLHF
cdr3_length: 11; j_call: TRBJ2-1; v_call: TRBV2; d_call: NA; clone_size: NA; cdr3_nt: TGTGCCAGCACTTTGATTCCGGAGCAGTTCTTC; cdr3_aa: CASTLIPEQFF
cdr3_length: 18; j_call: TRBJ2-7; v_call: TRBV7-9; d_call: TRBD2; clone_size: many; cdr3_nt: TGTGCCAGCAGCTTAGGTGGTGGCACTAGCGGGAGCTCCTACGAGCAGTACTTC; cdr3_aa: CASSLGGGTSGSSYEQYF
cdr3_length: 16; j_call: TRBJ2-3; v_call: TRBV7-6; d_call: TRBD2; clone_size: many; cdr3_nt: TGTGCCAGCAGCTTAGGGTCCAGCGGGAGGTCAGATACGCAGTATTTT; cdr3_aa: CASSLGSSGRSDTQYF
cdr3_length: 14; j_call: TRBJ2-7; v_call: TRBV20-1; d_call: NA; clone_size: NA; cdr3_nt: TGCAGTGCTAGAGAGGGGAAGCGAACCTACGAGCAGTACTTC; cdr3_aa: CSAREGKRTYEQYF
cdr3_length: 13; j_call: TRBJ2-1; v_call: TRBV29-1; d_call: NA; clone_size: many; cdr3_nt: TGCAGCGTGTCCAGTTCCGCCTACAATGAGCAGTTCTTC; cdr3_aa: CSVSSSAYNEQFF
cdr3_length: 15; j_call: TRBJ1-6; v_call: TRBV11-2; d_call: TRBD1; clone_size: few; cdr3_nt: TGTGCCAGCAGCTTATCGGGCAGGGGGGATTCACCCCTCCACTTT; cdr3_aa: CASSLSGRGDSPLHF
cdr3_length: 15; j_call: TRBJ2-3; v_call: TRBV28; d_call: TRBD2; clone_size: few; cdr3_nt: TGTGCCAGCAGTATAGCGGGAGTTGGGACAGATACGCAGTATTTT; cdr3_aa: CASSIAGVGTDTQYF
cdr3_length: 15; j_call: TRBJ1-4; v_call: TRBV6-5; d_call: NA; clone_size: few; cdr3_nt: TGTGCCAGCAGTTACTCGGGAACAGCACGGGAAAAACTGTTTTTT; cdr3_aa: CASSYSGTAREKLFF
cdr3_length: 15; j_call: TRBJ2-2; v_call: TRBV7-2; d_call: TRBD2; clone_size: many; cdr3_nt: TGTGCCAGCAGCTCTAGCGGGACGAACACCGGGGAGCTGTTTTTT; cdr3_aa: CASSSSGTNTGELFF
cdr3_length: 14; j_call: TRBJ1-1; v_call: TRBV30; d_call: NA; clone_size: few; cdr3_nt: TGTGCCTGGAGTACTGCCCGGGACCGACAGAGAGCTTTCTTT; cdr3_aa: CAWSTARDRQRAFF
cdr3_length: 12; j_call: TRBJ2-7; v_call: TRBV6-1; d_call: NA; clone_size: NA; cdr3_nt: TGTGCCAGCAGCACTACCCCCTACGAGCAGTACTTC; cdr3_aa: CASSTTPYEQYF
cdr3_length: 13; j_call: TRBJ1-2; v_call: TRBV27; d_call: NA; clone_size: many; cdr3_nt: TGTGCCAGCAGAACTGTTGGGCTGGGGGGCTACACCTTC; cdr3_aa: CASRTVGLGGYTF
cdr3_length: 15; j_call: TRBJ2-1; v_call: TRBV12-3/TRBV12-4; d_call: TRBD2; clone_size: few; cdr3_nt: TGTGCCAGCAGTATACCGGGACTAGCGGGAGTTGAGCAGTTCTTC; cdr3_aa: CASSIPGLAGVEQFF
cdr3_length: 11; j_call: TRBJ1-1; v_call: TRBV20-1; d_call: NA; clone_size: large; cdr3_nt: TGCAGTGCCCCCAGGGATTATGAAGCTTTCTTT; cdr3_aa: CSAPRDYEAFF
cdr3_length: 13; j_call: TRBJ1-4; v_call: TRBV3-1; d_call: NA; clone_size: many; cdr3_nt: TGTGCCAGCAGCCGGTGGGGGGGTGAAAAACTGTTTTTT; cdr3_aa: CASSRWGGEKLFF
cdr3_length: 13; j_call: TRBJ2-5; v_call: TRBV27; d_call: NA; clone_size: many; cdr3_nt: TGTGCCAGCAGGCCAGAAGGCCAAGAGACCCAGTACTTC; cdr3_aa: CASRPEGQETQYF
cdr3_length: 11; j_call: TRBJ1-5; v_call: TRBV9; d_call: NA; clone_size: NA; cdr3_nt: TGTGCCAGCGGGGTCAATCAGCCCCAGCATTTT; cdr3_aa: CASGVNQPQHF
cdr3_length: 15; j_call: TRBJ2-3; v_call: TRBV20-1; d_call: NA; clone_size: many; cdr3_nt: TGCAGTGCTAGAATCCGCCAGGGGTCTGCAGATACGCAGTATTTT; cdr3_aa: CSARIRQGSADTQYF
cdr3_length: 13; j_call: TRBJ1-1; v_call: TRBV11-1; d_call: NA; clone_size: few; cdr3_nt: TGTGCCAGCAGCTTCCCACCGTATGAGCAAGCTTTCTTT; cdr3_aa: CASSFPPYEQAFF
cdr3_length: 13; j_call: TRBJ1-1; v_call: TRBV6-5; d_call: NA; clone_size: many; cdr3_nt: TGTGCCAGCAGTTCCACAAAGAACACTGAAGCTTTCTTT; cdr3_aa: CASSSTKNTEAFF
cdr3_length: 14; j_call: TRBJ2-7; v_call: TRBV7-2; d_call: NA; clone_size: NA; cdr3_nt: TGTGCCAGCAGCTTAGCTCGCGGTAGTTACGAGCAGTACTTC; cdr3_aa: CASSLARGSYEQYF
cdr3_length: 15; j_call: TRBJ1-5; v_call: TRBV6-2/TRBV6-3; d_call: TRBD1; clone_size: many; cdr3_nt: TGTGCCAGCAGTGGTGACAGGGGAAGGGATCAGCCCCAGCATTTT; cdr3_aa: CASSGDRGRDQPQHF